Listed below are T cell receptor beta chains from one sample, sequenced in a study of response to subunit inactivated influenza vaccine. One entry per CDR3 protein results from TCRdb running MiXCR on the RT-PCR reads. This sample yields about 170,000 distinct CDR3 sequences, of which approximately 12% are seen a single time; roughly 29% belongs to the top ten. The sample was also reused in another study, on T cells expressing NK-cell markers.

The starting material was CD8+ T cells sorted from PBMCs, obtained approximately 12 days after vaccination. Receptors were obtained from a man aged 50-60 years who received an inactivated influenza vaccine. Each CDR3 is given with its conserved first and last residue. The D gene is left open where the match is weak. Size values are once, few and many counts, or a class for expanded clones, and some rows have none.

TRBJ1-2 TRBV14 . TRBD1 CASSQDPHDRGYGYTF TGTGCCAGCAGCCAAGATCCCCACGACAGGGGCTATGGCTACACCTTC
TRBJ2-1 TRBV6-5 many TRBD2 CASSSTLAGWDNEQFF TGTGCCAGCAGTTCGACCTTAGCGGGATGGGACAATGAGCAGTTCTTC
TRBJ2-7 TRBV7-6 . . CASSLSVRSYEQYF TGTGCCAGCAGCTTAAGCGTCAGGTCCTACGAGCAGTACTTC
TRBJ2-2 TRBV6-2/TRBV6-3 many TRBD2 CASSDKTSGGRTGELFF TGTGCCAGCAGTGATAAGACTAGCGGGGGGCGTACCGGGGAGCTGTTTTTT
TRBJ2-6 TRBV12-3/TRBV12-4 . . CASSLDGFSGANVLTF TGTGCCAGCAGTTTAGACGGCTTCTCTGGGGCCAACGTCCTGACTTTC
TRBJ2-7 TRBV16 . TRBD2 CASSQGDGTSWYSEQYF TGTGCCAGCAGCCAAGGCGACGGGACTAGCTGGTATTCGGAGCAGTACTTC
TRBJ2-1 TRBV20-1 few . CSASRLGGEQFF TGCAGTGCTAGTCGACTAGGGGGGGAGCAGTTCTTC
TRBJ2-1 TRBV24-1 . TRBD1 CATSDNTFMDRVAQISEQFF TGTGCCACCAGTGATAACACTTTCATGGACAGGGTAGCCCAAATCTCTGAGCAGTTCTTC
TRBJ1-5 TRBV6-2/TRBV6-3 . TRBD1 CASSYETGVEEPQHF TGTGCCAGCAGTTACGAGACAGGGGTTGAGGAGCCCCAGCATTTT
TRBJ2-5 TRBV21-1 once . CASSKVPVVPPGQETQYF TGTGCCAGCAGCAAAGTCCCAGTGGTCCCCCCCGGACAAGAGACCCAGTACTTC
TRBJ2-7 TRBV9 few . CASSPGNYEQYF TGTGCCAGCAGCCCTGGGAACTACGAGCAGTACTTC
TRBJ2-3 TRBV28 few . CARWSTASTDTQYF TGTGCCAGATGGTCGACGGCTAGCACAGATACGCAGTATTTT
TRBJ1-1 TRBV18 . TRBD1 CASSTRDRGIGNTEAFF TGTGCCAGCTCAACCCGGGACAGGGGAATAGGGAACACTGAAGCTTTCTTT
TRBJ2-3 TRBV27 few TRBD2 CASSLFTSGTSTDTQYF TGTGCCAGCAGTTTATTTACTAGCGGAACTAGCACAGATACGCAGTATTTT
TRBJ2-3 TRBV13 few TRBD1 CASSLGTTGDTQYF TGTGCCAGCAGCTTAGGGACGACAGGGGATACGCAGTATTTT
TRBJ2-3 TRBV7-9 . . CASSPSYTDTQYF TGTGCCAGCAGCCCTTCCTACACAGATACGCAGTATTTT
TRBJ2-3 TRBV29-1 few . CSGFKDSTDTQYF TGCAGCGGTTTCAAAGATAGCACAGATACGCAGTATTTT
TRBJ2-1 TRBV20-1 many . CSARGEDRGSSYNEQFF TGCAGTGCTAGAGGAGAGGACCGGGGGAGCTCCTACAATGAGCAGTTCTTC
TRBJ2-5 TRBV11-2 many TRBD2 CASSLEALAGEQNFQETQYF TGTGCCAGCAGCTTAGAGGCACTAGCGGGCGAGCAGAACTTCCAAGAGACCCAGTACTTC
TRBJ2-1 TRBV28 . TRBD2 CASSPPGAGGLSSYNEQFF TGTGCCAGCAGCCCCCCTGGTGCGGGGGGACTGAGCTCCTACAATGAGCAGTTCTTC
TRBJ1-1 TRBV27 few . CASSFFGGGTEAFF TGTGCCAGCAGCTTTTTTGGGGGGGGCACTGAAGCTTTCTTT
TRBJ2-1 TRBV20-1 few . CSARDRRSGRPVHEQFF TGCAGTGCTAGAGATCGCAGGTCGGGACGCCCGGTCCATGAGCAGTTCTTC
TRBJ2-5 TRBV6-2/TRBV6-3 few TRBD1 CASSYGDRVQETQYF TGTGCCAGCAGTTACGGGGACAGGGTCCAAGAGACCCAGTACTTC
TRBJ1-2 TRBV6-5 . TRBD1 CASSYRQGNSYGYTF TGTGCCAGCAGTTACCGACAGGGAAACTCCTATGGCTACACCTTC
TRBJ2-2 TRBV6-2/TRBV6-3 many . CASSYPRTGNTGELFF TGTGCCAGCAGTTACCCACGGACGGGGAACACCGGGGAGCTGTTTTTT
TRBJ2-3 TRBV11-1 few . CASSFSQAVRTDTQYF TGTGCCAGCAGCTTCAGTCAGGCGGTCAGAACAGATACGCAGTATTTT
TRBJ1-5 TRBV4-2 . . CASSQVQGGQPQHF TGTGCCAGCAGCCAAGTTCAGGGAGGTCAGCCCCAGCATTTT
TRBJ2-7 TRBV11-1 few TRBD2 CASSYMTIAGTPPYEQYF TGTGCCAGCAGCTATATGACTATAGCGGGCACCCCGCCCTACGAGCAGTACTTC
TRBJ2-1 TRBV7-9 . . CASSLIGNEKFF TGTGCCAGCAGCTTGATCGGAAACGAGAAGTTCTTC
TRBJ1-3 TRBV7-9 few . CASSLLNSGNTIYF TGTGCCAGCAGCCTTCTGAACTCTGGAAACACCATATATTTT
TRBJ2-7 TRBV27 few TRBD2 CASSFLLANSYEQYF TGTGCCAGCAGTTTCCTACTAGCGAACTCCTACGAGCAGTACTTC
TRBJ1-2 TRBV27 few . CASSPNRLPYYGYTF TGTGCCAGCAGTCCTAACAGGTTACCATACTATGGCTACACCTTC
TRBJ2-1 TRBV5-6 few TRBD2 CASSLEAGLAGIFEQFF TGTGCCAGCAGCTTGGAAGCAGGCCTAGCGGGAATATTTGAGCAGTTCTTC
TRBJ2-3 TRBV6-1 few TRBD2 CASRGLDAGGDTQYF TGTGCCAGCAGGGGACTAGACGCCGGTGGAGATACGCAGTATTTT
TRBJ1-1 TRBV13 many . CASSLGDDYREAFF TGTGCCAGCAGCTTAGGTGACGATTATCGTGAAGCTTTCTTT
TRBJ2-2 TRBV6-1 few . CASKYDRLNTGELFF TGTGCCAGCAAATATGACAGGCTAAACACCGGGGAGCTGTTTTTT
TRBJ2-5 TRBV6-5 many . CASTGSETQYF TGTGCCAGCACTGGGTCAGAGACCCAGTACTTC
TRBJ2-7 TRBV9 . . CASSVGAANYEQYF TGTGCCAGCAGCGTCGGGGCGGCGAACTACGAGCAGTACTTC
TRBJ2-3 TRBV5-8 many TRBD1 CASSLPGQGATDTQYF TGTGCCAGCAGCTTGCCGGGACAGGGGGCCACAGATACGCAGTATTTT
TRBJ2-3 TRBV7-9 . . CASDERVTDTQYF TGTGCCAGCGACGAGCGGGTTACAGATACGCAGTATTTT
TRBJ2-1 TRBV4-2 . TRBD2 CASSPSAGGYNEQFF TGTGCCAGCAGCCCCTCAGCGGGAGGTTACAATGAGCAGTTCTTC
TRBJ2-7 TRBV7-9 few . CASDDSYHEQYF TGTGCCAGCGACGACAGTTACCACGAGCAGTACTTC
TRBJ1-5 TRBV6-1 many . CASSRGLEGNQPQHF TGTGCCAGTAGTCGGGGTCTGGAAGGCAATCAGCCCCAGCATTTT